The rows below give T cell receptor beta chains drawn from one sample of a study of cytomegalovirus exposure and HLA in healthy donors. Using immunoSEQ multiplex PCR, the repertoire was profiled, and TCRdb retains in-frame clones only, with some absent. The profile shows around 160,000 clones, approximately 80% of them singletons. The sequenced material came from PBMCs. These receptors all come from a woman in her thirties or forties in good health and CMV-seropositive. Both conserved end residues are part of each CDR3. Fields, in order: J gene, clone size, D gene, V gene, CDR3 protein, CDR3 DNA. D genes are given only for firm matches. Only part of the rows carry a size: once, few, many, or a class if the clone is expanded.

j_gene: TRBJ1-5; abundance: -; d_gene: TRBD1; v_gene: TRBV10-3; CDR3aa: CAIKGGRNQPQHF; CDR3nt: TGTGCCATCAAAGGGGGCCGCAATCAGCCCCAGCATTTT
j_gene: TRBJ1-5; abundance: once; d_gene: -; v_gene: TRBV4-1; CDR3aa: CASSIKTEIYSNQPQHF; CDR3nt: TGCGCCAGCAGCATCAAAACAGAGATTTATAGCAATCAGCCCCAGCATTTT
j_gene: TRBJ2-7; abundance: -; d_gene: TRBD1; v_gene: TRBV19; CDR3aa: CASSDTPGTGSYEQYF; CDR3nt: TGTGCCAGTAGTGACACTCCCGGGACAGGTTCCTACGAGCAGTACTTC
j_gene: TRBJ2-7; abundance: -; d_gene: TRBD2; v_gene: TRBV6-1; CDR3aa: CASSPRGGYEQYF; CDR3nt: TGTGCCAGCAGTCCCCGGGGGGGCTACGAGCAGTACTTC
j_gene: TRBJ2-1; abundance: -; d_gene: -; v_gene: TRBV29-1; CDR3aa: CSVDPGGHGREQFF; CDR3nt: TGCAGCGTTGATCCGGGGGGCCATGGAAGGGAGCAGTTCTTC
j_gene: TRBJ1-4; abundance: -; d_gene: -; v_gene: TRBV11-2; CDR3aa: CASRRGGEKLFF; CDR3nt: TGTGCCAGCCGTAGGGGGGGGGAAAAACTGTTTTTT
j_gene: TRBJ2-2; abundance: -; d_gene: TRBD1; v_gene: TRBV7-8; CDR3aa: CASSSQTGYTGELFF; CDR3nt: TGTGCCAGCAGCTCGCAGACAGGGTACACCGGGGAGCTGTTTTTT
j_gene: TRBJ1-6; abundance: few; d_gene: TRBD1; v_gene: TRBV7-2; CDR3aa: CASTTGPRNSPLHF; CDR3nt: TGTGCCAGCACGACAGGGCCAAGAAATTCACCCCTCCACTTT
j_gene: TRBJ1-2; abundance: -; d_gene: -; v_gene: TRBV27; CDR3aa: CASSLLGGPDYGYTF; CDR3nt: TGTGCCAGCAGTTTATTGGGGGGGCCGGACTATGGCTACACCTTC
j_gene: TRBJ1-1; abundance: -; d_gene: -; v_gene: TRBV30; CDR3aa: CAWRQGLTSRMNTEAFF; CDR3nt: TGTGCCTGGAGGCAGGGCCTCACCTCCCGCATGAACACTGAAGCTTTCTTT
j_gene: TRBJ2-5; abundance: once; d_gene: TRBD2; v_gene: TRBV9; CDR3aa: CASSAGTSGYQETQYF; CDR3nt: TGTGCCAGCAGCGCGGGGACTAGCGGTTACCAAGAGACCCAGTACTTC
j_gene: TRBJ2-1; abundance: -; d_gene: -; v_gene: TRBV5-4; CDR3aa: CASNPGAGPYNEQFF; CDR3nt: TGTGCCAGCAACCCTGGGGCAGGCCCCTACAATGAGCAGTTCTTC
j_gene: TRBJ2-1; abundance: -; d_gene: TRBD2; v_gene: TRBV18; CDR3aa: CASSPGGDNEQFF; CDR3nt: TGTGCCAGCTCACCGGGGGGGGACAATGAGCAGTTCTTC
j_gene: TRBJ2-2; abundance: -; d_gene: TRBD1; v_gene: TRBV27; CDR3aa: CASSQWTGQVGELFF; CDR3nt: TGTGCCAGCAGTCAGTGGACAGGGCAAGTCGGGGAGCTGTTTTTT
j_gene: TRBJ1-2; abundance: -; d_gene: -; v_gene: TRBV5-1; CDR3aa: CASSLKSYGYTF; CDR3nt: TGCGCCAGCAGCTTGAAGAGCTATGGCTACACCTTC
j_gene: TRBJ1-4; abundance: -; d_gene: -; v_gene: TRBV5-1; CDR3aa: CASSLGPGLNEKLFF; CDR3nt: TGCGCCAGCAGCTTGGGTCCAGGGCTTAATGAAAAACTGTTTTTT
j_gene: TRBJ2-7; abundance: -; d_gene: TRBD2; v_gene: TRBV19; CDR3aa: CASSMGGKDYEQYF; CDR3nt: TGTGCCAGTAGTATGGGGGGGAAGGACTACGAGCAGTACTTC
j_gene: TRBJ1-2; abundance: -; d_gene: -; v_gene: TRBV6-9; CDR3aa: CASSYTGGYGYTF; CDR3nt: TGTGCCAGCAGTTACACGGGGGGTTATGGCTACACCTTC
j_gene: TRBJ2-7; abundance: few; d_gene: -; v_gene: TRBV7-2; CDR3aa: CASSLTAYEQYF; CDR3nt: TGTGCCAGCAGCTTGACTGCCTACGAGCAGTACTTC
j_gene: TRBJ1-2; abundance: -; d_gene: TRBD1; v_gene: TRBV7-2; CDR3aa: CASSFFGQGYGYTF; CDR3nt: TGTGCCAGCAGCTTCTTCGGACAGGGGTATGGCTACACCTTC
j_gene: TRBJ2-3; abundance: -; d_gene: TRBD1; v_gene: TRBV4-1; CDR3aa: CASSQVVGQGTDTQYF; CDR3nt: TGCGCCAGCAGCCAAGTGGTCGGACAGGGGACAGATACGCAGTATTTT
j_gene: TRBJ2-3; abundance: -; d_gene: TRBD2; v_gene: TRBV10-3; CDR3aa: CAIRREGPLDTQYF; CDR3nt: TGTGCCATCCGGCGGGAGGGCCCTTTGGATACGCAGTATTTT
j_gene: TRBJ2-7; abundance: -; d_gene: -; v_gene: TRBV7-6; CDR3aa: CASSPPDRPYEQYF; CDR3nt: TGTGCCAGCAGCCCCCCGGACAGACCCTACGAGCAGTACTTC
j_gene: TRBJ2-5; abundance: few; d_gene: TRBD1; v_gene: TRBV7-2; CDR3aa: CASSSRTGGPETQYF; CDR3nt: TGTGCCAGCAGCTCCCGGACAGGGGGCCCAGAGACCCAGTACTTC
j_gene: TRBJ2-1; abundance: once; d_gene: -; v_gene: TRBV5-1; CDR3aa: CASRVDGAYNEQFF; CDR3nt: TGCGCCAGCAGAGTGGACGGGGCCTACAATGAGCAGTTCTTC
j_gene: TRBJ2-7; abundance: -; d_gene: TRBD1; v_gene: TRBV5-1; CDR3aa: CASSLSGTGTYEQYF; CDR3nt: TGCGCCAGCAGCTTGTCCGGGACAGGGACATACGAGCAGTACTTC
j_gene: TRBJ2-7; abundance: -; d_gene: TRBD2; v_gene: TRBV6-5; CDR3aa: CASRPSGGVYEQYF; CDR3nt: TGTGCCAGCAGACCTAGCGGGGGTGTCTACGAGCAGTACTTC
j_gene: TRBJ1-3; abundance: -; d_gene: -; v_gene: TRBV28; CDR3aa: CASREERTGGNTIYF; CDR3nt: TGTGCCAGCAGGGAGGAGAGGACGGGTGGAAACACCATATATTTT
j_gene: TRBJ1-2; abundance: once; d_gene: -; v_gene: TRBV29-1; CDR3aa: CSVEEGRGNYGYTF; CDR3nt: TGCAGCGTTGAAGAGGGAAGGGGGAACTATGGCTACACCTTC
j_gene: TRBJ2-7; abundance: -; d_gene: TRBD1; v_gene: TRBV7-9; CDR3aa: CASSLGQGEQSEQYF; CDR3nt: TGTGCCAGCAGCCTAGGACAGGGAGAGCAGTCCGAGCAGTACTTC
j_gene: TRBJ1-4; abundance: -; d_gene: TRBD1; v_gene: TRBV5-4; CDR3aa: CASSSGQGTNEKLFF; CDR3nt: TGTGCCAGCAGCTCAGGACAGGGAACTAATGAAAAACTGTTTTTT
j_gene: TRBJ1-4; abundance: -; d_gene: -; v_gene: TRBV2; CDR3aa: CASSAWTEEEKLFF; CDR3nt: TGTGCCAGCAGTGCGTGGACAGAAGAAGAAAAACTGTTTTTT
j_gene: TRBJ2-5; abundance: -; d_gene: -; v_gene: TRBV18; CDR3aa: CASSPSQEETQYF; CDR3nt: TGTGCCAGCTCACCAAGCCAAGAGGAGACCCAGTACTTC
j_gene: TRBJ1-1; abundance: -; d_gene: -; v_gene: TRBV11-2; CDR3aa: CASSGSTEAFF; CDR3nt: TGTGCCAGCTCCGGGAGCACTGAAGCTTTCTTT
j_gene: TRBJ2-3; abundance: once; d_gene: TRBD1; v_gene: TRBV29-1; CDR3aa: CSAPGQGSDTQYF; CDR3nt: TGCAGCGCGCCGGGACAGGGGTCAGATACGCAGTATTTT
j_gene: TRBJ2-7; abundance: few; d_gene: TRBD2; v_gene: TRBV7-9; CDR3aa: CASSSTSSGRTIYEQYF; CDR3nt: TGTGCCAGCAGCTCTACATCAAGCGGGAGGACTATCTACGAGCAGTACTTC
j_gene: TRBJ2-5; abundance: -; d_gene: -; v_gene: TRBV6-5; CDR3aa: CASSLLTGGETQYF; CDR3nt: TGTGCCAGCAGCCTACTCACTGGCGGGGAGACCCAGTACTTC
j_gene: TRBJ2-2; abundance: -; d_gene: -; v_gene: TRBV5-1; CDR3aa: CASSPLANTGELFF; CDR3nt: TGCGCCAGCAGCCCATTAGCTAACACCGGGGAGCTGTTTTTT
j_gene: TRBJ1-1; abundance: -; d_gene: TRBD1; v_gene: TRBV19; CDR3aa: CASSQGQGLPKAFF; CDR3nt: TGTGCCAGTAGCCAGGGACAGGGGCTTCCTAAAGCTTTCTTT
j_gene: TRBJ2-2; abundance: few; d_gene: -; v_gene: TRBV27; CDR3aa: CASSPIATGELFF; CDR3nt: TGTGCCAGCAGCCCTATCGCAACCGGGGAGCTGTTTTTT
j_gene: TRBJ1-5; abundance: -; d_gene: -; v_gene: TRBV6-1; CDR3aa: CASSPQGVPQPQHF; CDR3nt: TGTGCCAGCAGTCCACAGGGAGTACCTCAGCCCCAGCATTTT
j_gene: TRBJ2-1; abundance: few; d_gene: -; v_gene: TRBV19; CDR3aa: CANAGVDEQFF; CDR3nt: TGTGCCAATGCCGGGGTGGATGAGCAGTTCTTC
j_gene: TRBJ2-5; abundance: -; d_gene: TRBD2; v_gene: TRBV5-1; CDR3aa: CASSLEGVSGRRYF; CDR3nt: TGCGCCAGCAGCCTGGAAGGGGTTAGCGGGAGGAGATACTTC
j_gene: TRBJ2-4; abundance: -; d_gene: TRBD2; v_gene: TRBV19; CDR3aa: CASSLGLAGAKNIQYF; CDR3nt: TGTGCCAGTAGTCTTGGACTAGCGGGGGCCAAAAACATTCAGTACTTC
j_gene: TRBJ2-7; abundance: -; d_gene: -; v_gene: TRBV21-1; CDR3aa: CASSKGLRLALNEQYF; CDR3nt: TGTGCCAGCAGCAAAGGGTTAAGGCTAGCTCTCAACGAGCAGTACTTC
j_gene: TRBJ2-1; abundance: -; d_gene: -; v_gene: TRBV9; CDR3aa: CASSVEVGAEQFF; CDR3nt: TGTGCCAGCAGCGTAGAGGTGGGGGCCGAGCAGTTCTTC
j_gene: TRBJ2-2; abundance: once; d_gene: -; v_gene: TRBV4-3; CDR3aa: CASSQDSTGELFF; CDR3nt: TGCGCCAGCAGCCAAGATTCTACCGGGGAGCTGTTTTTT
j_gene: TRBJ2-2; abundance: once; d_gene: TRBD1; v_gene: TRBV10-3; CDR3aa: CAIRQGANTGELFF; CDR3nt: TGTGCCATCAGACAGGGGGCTAACACCGGGGAGCTGTTTTTT
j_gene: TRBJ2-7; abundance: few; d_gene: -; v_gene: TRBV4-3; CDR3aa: CASSQVEGREQYF; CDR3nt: TGCGCCAGCAGCCAAGTGGAGGGCAGGGAGCAGTACTTC
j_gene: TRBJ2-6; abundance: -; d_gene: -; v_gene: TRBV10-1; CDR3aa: CASSVPGLHFSGANVLTF; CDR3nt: TGCGCCAGCAGTGTTCCAGGGCTACACTTCTCTGGGGCCAACGTCCTGACTTTC
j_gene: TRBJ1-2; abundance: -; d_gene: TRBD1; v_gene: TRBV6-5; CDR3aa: CASSYTGQGGYTF; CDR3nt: TGTGCCAGCAGTTACACAGGACAGGGTGGCTACACCTTC
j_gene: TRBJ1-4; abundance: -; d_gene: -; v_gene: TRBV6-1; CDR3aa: CASSERGTDLNEKLFF; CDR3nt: TGTGCCAGCAGTGAAAGGGGGACGGATTTGAATGAAAAACTGTTTTTT
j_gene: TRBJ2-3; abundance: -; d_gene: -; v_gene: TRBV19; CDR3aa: CASTEGGRKGSTDTQYF; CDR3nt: TGTGCCAGTACCGAAGGGGGACGAAAAGGAAGCACAGATACGCAGTATTTT
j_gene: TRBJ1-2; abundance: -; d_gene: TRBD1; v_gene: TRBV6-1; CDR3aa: CASSAPGQGAGGYTF; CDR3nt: TGTGCCAGCAGTGCCCCCGGACAGGGGGCCGGCGGCTACACCTTC
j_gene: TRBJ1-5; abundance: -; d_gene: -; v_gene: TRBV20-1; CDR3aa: CSARDLSVQHF; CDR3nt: TGCAGTGCTAGAGATCTGTCGGTTCAGCATTTT
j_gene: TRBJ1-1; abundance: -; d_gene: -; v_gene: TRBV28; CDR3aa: CASSFSVTAMLRTEAFF; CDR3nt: TGTGCCAGCAGTTTTTCTGTGACAGCGATGCTACGTACTGAAGCTTTCTTT
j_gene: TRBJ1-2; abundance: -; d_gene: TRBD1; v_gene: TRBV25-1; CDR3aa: CASSVGTGVYGYTF; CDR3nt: TGTGCCAGCAGTGTTGGGACAGGGGTCTATGGCTACACCTTC
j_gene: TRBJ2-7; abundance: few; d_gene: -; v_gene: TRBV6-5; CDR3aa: CASSYSTSTYEQYF; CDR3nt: TGTGCCAGCAGTTACTCGACAAGCACCTACGAGCAGTACTTC
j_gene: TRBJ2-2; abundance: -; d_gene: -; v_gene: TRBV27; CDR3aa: CASSSHQDTGELFF; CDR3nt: TGTGCCAGCAGTTCCCATCAGGACACCGGGGAGCTGTTTTTT